The 30 T cell receptor beta chains below come from one sample, sequenced in a study of response to subunit inactivated influenza vaccine. TCRdb analysed the RT-PCR reads with MiXCR anew, one entry per CDR3 protein. This sample has about 520,000 distinct CDR3 sequences, with roughly 7.9% found just once. Sequences were derived from PBMCs from blood, sampled roughly 24 months after vaccination. The receptor source for this set is a man between 45 and 75 years old who received an inactivated influenza vaccine.

V gene TRBV19 combines with J gene TRBJ1-1; no firm D call. The germline V gene encodes CDR1 LNHDA and CDR2 SQIVND (reference sequence). Trimming shortened V by 5 bases and J by 8 bases, and 12 bases separated the two germline ends. CDR3 length equals 12 residues. Written as DNA, the CDR3 is TGTGCCAGTAGTCACCACAATGGGGAAGCTTTCTTT. Protein: CASSHHNGEAFF.

This clonotype occurred a few times. The chain carries TRBV12-3 or TRBV12-4 and TRBJ2-7; D is uncertain. The CDR3 sequence is 14 residues long. Between the trimmed V and J ends, which lost 6 bases and 2 bases, there was a span of 14 bases. CDR3 amino acids: CASSRAPTPYEQYF. The CDR3 nucleotides read TGTGCCAGCAGCCGGGCTCCGACCCCCTACGAGCAGTACTTC.

CDR3 in amino acids: CSVAGFDSYNEQFF. The CDR3 coding sequence is TGCAGCGTAGCGGGGTTTGACTCCTACAATGAGCAGTTCTTC. This chain links TRBV29-1 with TRBJ2-1; TRBD2 matches 7 bases. The CDR3 covers 14 residues. The germline V gene encodes CDR1 SQVTM and CDR2 ANQGSEA. V shed 6 bases and J 0 bases; nucleotides not matched to a gene: 5.

This clonotype was found a few times. The V and J genes are TRBV14 and TRBJ2-3; D ambiguous. Germline-derived CDR1 and CDR2 are SGHDN and FVKESK. V lost 1 base, J lost 1 base, and 12 bases lay in between. The CDR3 contains 16 residues. Here the CDR3 DNA reads TGTGCCAGCAGCCAAGTCAAGACCTGGGGCACAGATACGCAGTATTTT. This sequence encodes CASSQVKTWGTDTQYF.

This clonotype has at least ten counts. The genes are TRBV11-3 and TRBJ2-2, with D perhaps assigned TRBD1 or TRBD2 (5 bases each). Trimming pared 0 bases from V and 0 bases from J, leaving 14 bases between. The CDR3 is made up of 18 amino acids. Germline V gene lookup returns CDR1 SGHNT and CDR2 YENEEA. The CDR3 coding sequence is TGTGCCAGCAGCTTAGAACAAACCGGGACGCCGAACACCGGGGAGCTGTTTTTT. It yields the protein CASSLEQTGTPNTGELFF.

This clonotype was picked up many times. The chain joins TRBV20-1 to TRBJ1-1; D is ambiguous. Germline-derived CDR1 and CDR2 are DFQATT and SNEGSKA (reference sequence). The CDR3 is 17 residues long. Trimming removed 3 bases at V and 0 bases at J, with 20 bases between. CDR3 sequence reads: CSASLGTGIHMNTEAFF. CDR3 sequence (DNA): TGCAGTGCTAGTCTGGGCACGGGAATCCACATGAACACTGAAGCTTTCTTT.

The chain has TRBV20-1 and TRBJ2-1; possibly TRBD2 for D (6 bases). V was shortened by 3 bases and J by 3 bases, with 15 bases between the two germline ends. CDR1 DFQATT and CDR2 SNEGSKA come from the germline V gene (reference sequence). There are 15 residues in the CDR3. CDR3 nucleotide sequence: TGCAGTGCTAGCGAAAGCGGGCTCATCTACAATGAGCAGTTCTTC. Translation: CSASESGLIYNEQFF.

This clonotype was picked up a small number of times. The chain uses TRBV4-3 and TRBJ2-5; D is uncertain. The germline V gene encodes CDR1 LGHNA and CDR2 YSLEER. The CDR3 length is 15 residues. Trimming removed 0 bases at V and 4 bases at J, with 12 bases between. The DNA of the CDR3 is TGCGCCAGCAGCCAAGATCAGGCAGCCGTAGAGACCCAGTACTTC. It encodes CASSQDQAAVETQYF.

The rearrangement joins TRBV20-1 to TRBJ1-3; D not certain. The germline CDR1 and CDR2 sequences are DFQATT and SNEGSKA (reference sequence). V was clipped by 0 bases and J by 1 base, with 13 bases between them. The CDR3 loop spans 16 amino acids. Here the CDR3 reads CSARDAGSSSGNTIYF. The DNA of the CDR3 is TGCAGTGCTAGAGACGCCGGGTCGTCTTCTGGAAACACCATATATTTT.

This chain uses TRBV4-1 with TRBJ2-3, with D unclear. Germline CDR1 reads MGHRA; CDR2 reads YSYEKL. Trimming removed 4 bases from V and 14 bases from J, with 19 bases in between. The CDR3 runs 13 residues. As DNA, the CDR3 is TGCGCCAGCAGCCGAGCCGGCCTAACCTGGGTGTATTTT. The encoded protein is CASSRAGLTWVYF.

In this sample, this clonotype turned up many times. The V gene is TRBV7-6, the J gene TRBJ1-5, with 7 bases aligning to TRBD1. This CDR3 contains 16 residues. Germline loops: CDR1 SGHVS, CDR2 FNYEAQ. With V trimmed by 3 bases and J by 7 bases, 12 bases remained unmatched. CDR3 nucleotides: TGTGCCAGCAGCTTGGGGGCGGGGACAGAGGGGCAGCCCCAGCATTTT. As protein: CASSLGAGTEGQPQHF.

The V gene is TRBV4-1, the J gene TRBJ1-1, with TRBD1 as a possible D gene (5 bases). Germline assignment: CDR1 MGHRA and CDR2 YSYEKL. The V end lost 0 bases, the J end lost 11 bases, and 13 bases lay between the germline ends. This CDR3 has 13 residues. The CDR3 DNA sequence: TGCGCCAGCAGCCAAGACGTCTCCAGGGATGCTTTCTTT. It specifies CASSQDVSRDAFF.

The chain carries TRBV6-2 or TRBV6-3 and TRBJ2-3, with 7 bases lining up with TRBD2. This CDR3 has 19 residues. Germline V gene lookup returns CDR1 MNHEY and CDR2 SVGEGT. J was trimmed by 3 bases and V by 5 bases; bases with no gene match: 20. DNA of the CDR3: TGTGCCAGCAGTCAATCCCGGACTAGTTCAGTGTATCGTACAGATACGCAGTATTTT. It yields the protein CASSQSRTSSVYRTDTQYF.

This clonotype has only a few counts. This sequence joins TRBV5-1 and TRBJ1-1; a weak D match, TRBD1 (5 bases). CDR1 and CDR2 (germline): SGHRS, YFSETQ. The CDR3 runs to 13 residues. Trimming pared 3 bases from V and 7 bases from J, leaving 13 bases between. CDR3: CASSYDSEIEAFF. The CDR3 DNA sequence: TGCGCCAGCAGCTACGACAGCGAGATTGAAGCTTTCTTT.

The chain is built from TRBV5-1 and TRBJ2-2; 7 nucleotides line up with TRBD1. After removal of 0 bases from V and 2 bases from J, the junction contained 7 bases not matched to a gene. Germline assignment: CDR1 SGHRS and CDR2 YFSETQ. The CDR3 sequence is 17 residues long. The CDR3 sequence: CASSLDSGTANTGELFF. The DNA of the CDR3 is TGCGCCAGCAGCTTGGATTCCGGGACAGCTAACACCGGGGAGCTGTTTTTT. Complete variable domain (other parts from reference TRBV5-1 and TRBJ2-2): KAGVTQTPRYLIKTRGQQVTLSCSPISGHRSVSWYQQTPGQGLQFLFEYFSETQRNKGNFPGRFSGRQFSNSRSEMNVSTLELGDSALYLCASSLDSGTANTGELFFGEGSRLTVL.

This clonotype was observed at least ten times. V and J are TRBV20-1 and TRBJ1-6; D gene uncertain. V shed 5 bases and J shed 8 bases, with 13 bases lying between them. Germline CDR1 reads DFQATT; CDR2 reads SNEGSKA (reference sequence). The CDR3 sequence is 13 residues long. The CDR3, as DNA: TGCAGTGCTCCAGATAGATGGGATTCACCCCTCCACTTT. Encoded protein: CSAPDRWDSPLHF.

This clonotype has at least ten counts. The chain joins TRBV7-2 to TRBJ2-4; the D call may be TRBD1 or TRBD2 (5 bases each). Germline CDR1 and CDR2: SGHTA and FQGNSA. This CDR3 is 15 amino acids long. The V end lost 5 bases, the J end lost 0 bases, and 11 bases lay between the germline ends. DNA of the CDR3: TGTGCCAGCAGCCCGGGACCGATAGCCAAAAACATTCAGTACTTC. This codes for CASSPGPIAKNIQYF.

A remark on this clonotype: Since a much larger clone is just one base distant, this may be a read error. The chain combines TRBV4-1 with TRBJ2-5, with 7 bases fitting TRBD2. J lost 3 bases, V lost 3 bases, and 7 bases had no gene match. The CDR3 has 15 amino acids. Germline CDR1 reads MGHRA; CDR2 reads YSYEKL. Here the CDR3 DNA reads TGCGCCAGCAGCCAGACCGGGACTATCGAAGAGACCCAGTACTTC. Its translation: CASSQTGTIEETQYF.

This clonotype turned up a few times. The genes are TRBV12-3 or TRBV12-4 and TRBJ2-7; no definite D call. The CDR3 has 12 residues. Trimming took 3 bases from V and 6 from J, leaving 9 bases between them. Here the CDR3 reads CASSFLRVEQYF. The DNA for the CDR3 is TGTGCCAGCAGTTTCCTCCGGGTCGAGCAGTACTTC.

The genes are TRBV5-1 and TRBJ2-3; D is unclear. CDR1 SGHRS and CDR2 YFSETQ come from the germline V gene. V was clipped by 0 bases and J by 1 base, with 9 bases between them. CDR3 length: 15 amino acids. DNA of the CDR3: TGCGCCAGCAGCTTGGCCAGCGACCGCACAGATACGCAGTATTTT. Its translation: CASSLASDRTDTQYF.

Details on this clonotype: Germline and junction disagree at one end, which may indicate a read error. The J gene is TRBJ2-7, the V gene TRBV3-1; 10 bases agree with TRBD2. The CDR3 runs to 15 residues. Germline V gene sequence: CDR1 LGHDT, CDR2 YNNKEL (reference sequence). Written as DNA, the CDR3 is TGTGCCTGCAGCCGGCCGGGACTAGCGAACTACGAGCAGTACTTC. Amino acids: CACSRPGLANYEQYF.

In its sample, this clonotype was seen a few times. CDR3 loop: CASWGGPGETQYF. In DNA, the CDR3 is TGTGCCAGCTGGGGGGGGCCCGGTGAGACCCAGTACTTC. The chain recombines TRBV11-2 with TRBJ2-5; a possible D gene is TRBD2 (7 bases). The CDR3 spans 13 residues. CDR1 is SGHAT and CDR2 is FQNNGV in the germline V gene. Trimming left V 8 bases short and J 5 bases short, with 15 bases between.

This rearrangement joins TRBV28 to TRBJ2-7, with a weak D call TRBD2 (5 bases). The CDR3 sequence is 13 residues long. V was clipped by 8 bases and J by 3 bases, with 14 bases between them. CDR1 is MDHEN, CDR2 SYDVKM, per germline. CDR3: CASGSLPIYEQYF. CDR3 coding DNA: TGTGCCAGCGGGAGTCTCCCGATCTACGAGCAGTACTTC.

The gene calls are TRBV5-5 and TRBJ2-1, with D perhaps given as TRBD1 or TRBD2 (5 bases each). The CDR3 has 14 amino acids. Per the germline V gene, CDR1 is SGHKS and CDR2 is YYEKEE (reference sequence). V was clipped by 4 bases and J by 6 bases, with 14 bases between them. The CDR3 coding sequence is TGTGCCAGCAGCCACGGGACGGACGTCAATGAGCAGTTCTTC. Protein product: CASSHGTDVNEQFF.

The rearrangement links TRBV10-3 to TRBJ2-7, with TRBD1 matching 9 bases. The trim removed 9 bases at V and 5 bases at J, leaving 5 bases unmatched. CDR3 size: 12 residues. The V gene's germline CDR1 is ENHRY and CDR2 SYGVKD. The CDR3 DNA reads as TGTGCCATGGGACAGGGTGGCCACGAGCAGTACTTC. Its translation is CAMGQGGHEQYF.

Many counts were recorded for this clonotype. The chain carries TRBV5-1 and TRBJ2-3; maybe TRBD1 (5 bases). Germline values: CDR1 SGHRS, CDR2 YFSETQ. V shed 0 bases and J shed 1 base, with 15 bases lying between them. The CDR3 length is 17 residues. The CDR3 nucleotides are TGCGCCAGCAGCTTGGCTAAGGGGTCGGTCCGCACAGATACGCAGTATTTT. Protein product: CASSLAKGSVRTDTQYF. Drawing the rest from reference TRBV5-1 and TRBJ2-3, the complete variable domain is KAGVTQTPRYLIKTRGQQVTLSCSPISGHRSVSWYQQTPGQGLQFLFEYFSETQRNKGNFPGRFSGRQFSNSRSEMNVSTLELGDSALYLCASSLAKGSVRTDTQYFGPGTRLTVL.

The chain combines TRBV24-1 with TRBJ2-2; 12 bases match TRBD2. There are 15 residues in the CDR3. Per germline, CDR1 KGHDR and CDR2 SFDVKD. V lost 6 bases and J lost 3; bases outside the gene matches: 1. CDR3 loop: CATSSSGRDTGELFF. The CDR3, as DNA: TGTGCCACCAGTTCTAGCGGGAGGGACACCGGGGAGCTGTTTTTT.

In its sample, this clonotype was seen many times. The CDR3 region is CASSLVPTDTQYF. CDR3 sequence (DNA): TGCGCCAGCAGCTTGGTTCCCACAGATACGCAGTATTTT. The chain joins TRBV5-1 to TRBJ2-3; D is unresolved. Trimming removed 0 bases at V and 2 bases at J, with 4 bases between. The CDR3 totals 13 residues. Germline assignment: CDR1 SGHRS and CDR2 YFSETQ.

This clonotype turned up a few times. The V call is TRBV20-1, the J call TRBJ2-1; 8 bases line up with TRBD2. Germline assignment: CDR1 DFQATT and CDR2 SNEGSKA (reference sequence). J was trimmed by 7 bases and V by 1 base; bases with no gene match: 12. The CDR3 length is 16 residues. The CDR3 DNA is TGCAGTGCTAGAGTTTTGACACTAGCGGACTCTAATGAGCAGTTCTTC. Its protein product is CSARVLTLADSNEQFF.

Only a few counts were recorded for this clonotype. The chain recombines TRBV19 with TRBJ1-5, with D possibly matching TRBD1 (6 bases). Trimming stripped 6 bases from V and 6 bases from J, with 18 bases between. Looked up from germline, CDR1 is LNHDA and CDR2 is SQIVND (reference sequence). The CDR3 covers 15 residues. The CDR3 DNA is TGTGCCAGTAGCGTTACAGGGAATGTATTTCAGCCCCAGCATTTT. Translation: CASSVTGNVFQPQHF.